This T cell receptor beta chain was observed in a study of monozygotic twins with inflammatory bowel disease. Total RNA, at 3,000 to 4,000 ng, went into every TCR library. UMIs incorporating a 6-nucleotide sample barcode were appended by means of template switching. Both the TCRalpha cDNA and the TCRbeta cDNA were taken through two nested PCRs, lasting approximately 16 and 9 cycles. TCRdb re-called the 5' RACE reads and gives one entry per CDR3 protein, without DNA. The sample data list around 230,000 distinct CDR3 sequences. The draw for each donor consisted of a single 2.5 ml blood sample. The CDR3 covers 14 residues. Germline-derived CDR1 and CDR2 are SGHTA and FQGNSA.

The chain recombines TRBV7-2 with TRBJ1-2; there is no DNA to check the TCRdb D call of TRBD1. This clonotype was sampled from a human donor with ulcerative colitis or Crohn's disease, or a healthy co-twin of an affected twin (not recorded which). The specimen sequenced was blood. The CDR3 region is CASSPKQGRDGYTF.